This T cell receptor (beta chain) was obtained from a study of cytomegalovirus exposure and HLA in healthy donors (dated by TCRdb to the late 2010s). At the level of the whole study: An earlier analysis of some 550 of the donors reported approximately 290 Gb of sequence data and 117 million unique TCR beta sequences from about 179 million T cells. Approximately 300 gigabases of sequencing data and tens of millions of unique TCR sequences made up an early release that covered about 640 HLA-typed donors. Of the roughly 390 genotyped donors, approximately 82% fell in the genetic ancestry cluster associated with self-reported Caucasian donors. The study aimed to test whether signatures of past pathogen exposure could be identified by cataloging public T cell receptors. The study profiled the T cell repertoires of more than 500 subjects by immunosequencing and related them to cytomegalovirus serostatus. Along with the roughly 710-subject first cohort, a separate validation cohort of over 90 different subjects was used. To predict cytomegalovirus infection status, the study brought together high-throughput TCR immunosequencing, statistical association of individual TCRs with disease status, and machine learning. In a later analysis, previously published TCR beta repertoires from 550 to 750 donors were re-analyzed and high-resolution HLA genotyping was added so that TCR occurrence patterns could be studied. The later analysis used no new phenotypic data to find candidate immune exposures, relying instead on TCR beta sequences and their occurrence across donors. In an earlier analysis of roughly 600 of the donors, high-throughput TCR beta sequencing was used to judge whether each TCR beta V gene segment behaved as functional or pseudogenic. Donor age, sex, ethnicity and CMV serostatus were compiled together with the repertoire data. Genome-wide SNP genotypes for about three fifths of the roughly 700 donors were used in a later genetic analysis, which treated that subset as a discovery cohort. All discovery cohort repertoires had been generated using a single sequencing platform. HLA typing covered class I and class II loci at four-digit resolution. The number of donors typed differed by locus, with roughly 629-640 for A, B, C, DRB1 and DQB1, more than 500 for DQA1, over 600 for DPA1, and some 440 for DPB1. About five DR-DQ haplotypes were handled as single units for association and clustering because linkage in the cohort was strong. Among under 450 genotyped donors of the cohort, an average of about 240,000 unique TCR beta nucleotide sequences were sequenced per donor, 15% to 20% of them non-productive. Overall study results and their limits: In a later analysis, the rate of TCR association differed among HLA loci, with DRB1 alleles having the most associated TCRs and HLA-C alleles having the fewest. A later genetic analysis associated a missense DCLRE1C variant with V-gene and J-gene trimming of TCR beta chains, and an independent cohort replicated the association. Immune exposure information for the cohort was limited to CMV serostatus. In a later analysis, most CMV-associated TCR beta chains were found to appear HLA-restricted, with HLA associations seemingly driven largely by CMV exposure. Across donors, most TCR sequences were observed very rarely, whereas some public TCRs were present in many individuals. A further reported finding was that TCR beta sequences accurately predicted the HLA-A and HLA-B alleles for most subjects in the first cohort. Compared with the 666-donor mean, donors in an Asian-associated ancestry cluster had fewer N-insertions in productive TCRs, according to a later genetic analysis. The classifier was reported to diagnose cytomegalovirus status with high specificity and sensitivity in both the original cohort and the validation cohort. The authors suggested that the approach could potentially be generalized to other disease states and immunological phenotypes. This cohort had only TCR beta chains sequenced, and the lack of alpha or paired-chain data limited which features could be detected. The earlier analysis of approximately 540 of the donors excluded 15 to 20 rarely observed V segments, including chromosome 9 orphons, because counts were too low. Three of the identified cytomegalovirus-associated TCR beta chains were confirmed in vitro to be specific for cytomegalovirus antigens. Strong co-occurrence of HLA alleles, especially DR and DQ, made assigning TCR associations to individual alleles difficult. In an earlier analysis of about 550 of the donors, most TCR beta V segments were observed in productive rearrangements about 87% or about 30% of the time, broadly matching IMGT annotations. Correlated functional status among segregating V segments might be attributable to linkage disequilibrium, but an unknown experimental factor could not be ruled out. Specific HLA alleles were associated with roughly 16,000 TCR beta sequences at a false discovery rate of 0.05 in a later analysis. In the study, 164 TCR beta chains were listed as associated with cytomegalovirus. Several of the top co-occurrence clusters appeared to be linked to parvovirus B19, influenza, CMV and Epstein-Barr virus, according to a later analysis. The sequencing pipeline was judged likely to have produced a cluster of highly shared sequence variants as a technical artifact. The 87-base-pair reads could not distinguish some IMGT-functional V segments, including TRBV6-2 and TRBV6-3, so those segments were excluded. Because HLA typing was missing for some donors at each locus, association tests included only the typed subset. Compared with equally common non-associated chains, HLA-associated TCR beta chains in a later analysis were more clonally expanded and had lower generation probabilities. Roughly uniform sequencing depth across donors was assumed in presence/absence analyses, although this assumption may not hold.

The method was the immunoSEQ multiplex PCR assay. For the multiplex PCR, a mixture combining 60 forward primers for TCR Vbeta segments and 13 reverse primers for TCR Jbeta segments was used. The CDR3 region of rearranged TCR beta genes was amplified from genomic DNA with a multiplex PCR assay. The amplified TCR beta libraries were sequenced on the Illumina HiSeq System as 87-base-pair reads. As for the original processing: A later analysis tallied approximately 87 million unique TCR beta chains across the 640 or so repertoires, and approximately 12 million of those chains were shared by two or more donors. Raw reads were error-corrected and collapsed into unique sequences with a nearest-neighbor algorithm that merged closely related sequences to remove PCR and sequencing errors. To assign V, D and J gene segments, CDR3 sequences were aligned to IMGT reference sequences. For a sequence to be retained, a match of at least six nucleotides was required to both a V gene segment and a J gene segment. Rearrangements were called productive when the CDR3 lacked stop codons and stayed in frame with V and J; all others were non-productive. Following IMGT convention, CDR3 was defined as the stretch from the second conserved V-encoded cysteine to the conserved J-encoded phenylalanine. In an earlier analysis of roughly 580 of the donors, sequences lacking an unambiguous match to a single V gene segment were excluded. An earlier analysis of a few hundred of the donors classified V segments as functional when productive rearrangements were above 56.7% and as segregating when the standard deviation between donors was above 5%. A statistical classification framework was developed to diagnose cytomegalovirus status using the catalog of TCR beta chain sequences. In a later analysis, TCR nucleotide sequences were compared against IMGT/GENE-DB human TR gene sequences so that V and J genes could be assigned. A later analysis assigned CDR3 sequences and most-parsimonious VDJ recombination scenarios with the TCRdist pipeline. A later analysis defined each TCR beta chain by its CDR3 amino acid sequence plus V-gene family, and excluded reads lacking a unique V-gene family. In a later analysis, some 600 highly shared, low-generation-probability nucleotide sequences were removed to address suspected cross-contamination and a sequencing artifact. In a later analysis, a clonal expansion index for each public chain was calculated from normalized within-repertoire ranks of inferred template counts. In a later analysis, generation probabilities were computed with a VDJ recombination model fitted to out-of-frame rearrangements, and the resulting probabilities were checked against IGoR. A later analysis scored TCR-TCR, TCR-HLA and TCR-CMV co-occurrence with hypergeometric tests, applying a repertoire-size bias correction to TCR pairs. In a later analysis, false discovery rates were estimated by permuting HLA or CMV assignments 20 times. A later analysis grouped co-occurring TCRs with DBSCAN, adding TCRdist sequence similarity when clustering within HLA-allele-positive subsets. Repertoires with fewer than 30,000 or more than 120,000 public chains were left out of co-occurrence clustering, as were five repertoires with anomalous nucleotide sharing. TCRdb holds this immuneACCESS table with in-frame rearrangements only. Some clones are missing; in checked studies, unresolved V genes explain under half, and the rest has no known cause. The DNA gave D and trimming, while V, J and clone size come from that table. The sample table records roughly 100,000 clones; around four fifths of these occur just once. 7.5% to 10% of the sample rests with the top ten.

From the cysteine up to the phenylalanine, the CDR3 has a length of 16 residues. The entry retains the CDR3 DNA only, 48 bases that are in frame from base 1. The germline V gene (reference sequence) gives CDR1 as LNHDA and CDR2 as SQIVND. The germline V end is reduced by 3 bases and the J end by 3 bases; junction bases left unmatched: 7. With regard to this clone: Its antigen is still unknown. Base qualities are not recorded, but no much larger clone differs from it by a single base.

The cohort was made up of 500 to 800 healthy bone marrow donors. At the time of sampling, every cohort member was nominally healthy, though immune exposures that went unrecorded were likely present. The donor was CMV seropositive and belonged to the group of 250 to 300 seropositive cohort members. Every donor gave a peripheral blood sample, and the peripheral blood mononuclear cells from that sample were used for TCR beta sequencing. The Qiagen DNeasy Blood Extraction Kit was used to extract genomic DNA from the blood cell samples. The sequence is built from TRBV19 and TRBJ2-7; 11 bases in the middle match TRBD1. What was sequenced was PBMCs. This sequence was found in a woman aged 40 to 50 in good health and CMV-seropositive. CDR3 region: CASSIFWTGGLYEQYF. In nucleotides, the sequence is TGTGCCAGTAGTATCTTCTGGACAGGGGGCCTCTACGAGCAGTACTTC.